This TCR beta chain was captured in a study of blood T cell repertoires in COVID-19. Overall study context: Whether acute or convalescent, the COVID-19 samples came from the United States, Italy and Spain. Sources were T cells, B-cell-depleted T cells, or PBMCs; the material itself was cDNA or gDNA.

Original processing methods: Amplification of reference gene primers provided the estimated nucleated cell counts. Produced via immunoSEQ multiplex PCR; TCRdb's table is partial and in-frame only. V and J calls and clone size come straight from that table; D and trimming were deduced from the DNA. The sample lists approximately 70,000 clones, 85% occurring once. This CDR3 region has 14 residues. Per germline, CDR1 SGHTA and CDR2 FQGNSA. V lost 0 bases to trimming and J lost 7 bases, with 12 bases between them. The sequencing sample was made of peripheral blood. This TCR derives from a woman older than 75 with active or convalescent COVID-19. This chain links TRBV7-2 with TRBJ1-2; D remains unclear. The CDR3 region has the DNA TGTGCCAGCAGCTTAGCGAGGGTATCTAGTGGCTACACCTTC. Its translation is CASSLARVSSGYTF.